Presented here are 27 T cell receptor beta chains from one specimen sequenced in a study of post-analysis software for immune sequencing data. Whole-study results and caveats: Relative to controls, patients had several TRBV segments at higher frequency, with TRBV5-6, TRBV5-1 and TRBV20-1 among these.

Which antigens these TCRs recognize remains unknown. Tagging with unique molecular identifiers was a feature of the TCR beta cDNA libraries. MiXCR, applied by TCRdb to the PCR reads, yields one record per CDR3 protein. The sample contains some 260,000 distinct CDR3 sequences, 35% to 40% of which appear only once. Sequenced input: blood. All receptors come from a girl between 10 and 17 years old with multiple sclerosis.

The chain carries TRBV6-5 and TRBJ1-2; D gene ambiguous. This CDR3 spans 16 amino acids. The ends were cut back, 8 bases at V and 0 bases at J, with 19 bases in the middle. Germline assignment: CDR1 MNHEY and CDR2 SVGAGI. The CDR3 DNA reads TGTGCCAGCCACCAGTCCCAACGTTCCTCTAACTATGGCTACACCTTC. It is translated as CASHQSQRSSNYGYTF.

This clonotype came up many times. The chain uses TRBV6-5 and TRBJ2-1; 9 positions agree with TRBD2. CDR1 is MNHEY, CDR2 SVGAGI, per germline. The CDR3 contains 17 residues. V was pared by 4 bases and J by 9 bases, with 16 bases of the junction left unmatched. The CDR3 DNA sequence: TGTGCCAGCAGTTCCCTGAGCGCGGGAGGGCCGAAGGCTGAGCAGTTCTTC. Its protein is CASSSLSAGGPKAEQFF.

This clonotype came up a few times. Just one base apart from a much larger clone, this may be a read error. The chain recombines TRBV5-1 with TRBJ2-1, with D unclear. CDR3 length equals 14 residues. Looked up from germline, CDR1 is SGHRS and CDR2 is YFSETQ. The CDR3 loop reads CASSPDGSYSEQFF. The CDR3 DNA sequence: TGCGCCAGCAGCCCCGACGGTTCCTACAGTGAGCAGTTCTTC.

Remarks on this clonotype: This could be a read error, since a much larger clone is one nucleotide away. The chain links TRBV28 to TRBJ1-4; TRBD1 might be the D (5 bases). The CDR3 covers 14 residues. Germline V gene lookup returns CDR1 MDHEN and CDR2 SYDVKM. Trimming pared 6 bases from V and 7 bases from J, leaving 15 bases between. The CDR3 coding sequence is TGTGCCAGCAGGTCGCCGACAGTCAGTGAAAAACTGTTTTTT. Translating gives CASRSPTVSEKLFF.

CDR3 in amino acids: CASSQPGYNNNEQFF. DNA of the CDR3: TGTGCCAGCAGCCAACCAGGGTATAACAACAATGAGCAGTTCTTC. This chain connects TRBV7-2 to TRBJ2-1, with D maybe TRBD1 (5 bases). This CDR3 is 15 amino acids long. V was trimmed by 5 bases and J by 5 bases, leaving 16 bases between them. Per germline, CDR1 SGHTA and CDR2 FQGNSA.

This clonotype was found many times. DNA of the CDR3: TGTGCCAGCAGCTCCGGACAGGGATATTCACCCCTCCACTTT. Residues: CASSSGQGYSPLHF. This chain links TRBV7-9 with TRBJ1-6; 8 bases match TRBD1. Trimming at V came to 4 bases and at J to 8 bases, leaving 4 bases not matched to a gene. CDR3 length: 14 amino acids. Germline V CDR1 and CDR2: SEHNR, FQNEAQ (reference sequence).

This clonotype was seen a handful of times. The chain recombines TRBV20-1 with TRBJ1-1, with 11 bases aligning to TRBD1. Germline V lookup: CDR1 DFQATT, CDR2 SNEGSKA (reference sequence). J lost 4 bases, V lost 0 bases, and 4 bases had no gene match. This CDR3 spans 15 amino acids. As DNA, the CDR3 is TGCAGTGCTAGAGACCCCGGGACAGGGGGCACTGAAGCTTTCTTT. It codes for CSARDPGTGGTEAFF.

The chain combines TRBV20-1 with TRBJ1-2; a possible D gene is TRBD1 (5 bases). In germline, CDR1 is DFQATT, CDR2 SNEGSKA (reference sequence). The ends were cut back, 5 bases at V and 5 bases at J, with 21 bases in the middle. The CDR3 sequence is 15 residues long. The CDR3 DNA reads TGCAGTGCTGGGGGGAGGGCCCCAGCCCTATATGGCTACACCTTC. This codes for CSAGGRAPALYGYTF.

This clonotype was seen only once. The chain has TRBV5-1 and TRBJ2-5; 11 bases fit TRBD2. The CDR3 covers 14 residues. V gave up 6 bases and J gave up 0 bases; unmatched junction bases: 1. Germline loops: CDR1 SGHRS, CDR2 YFSETQ. The CDR3 reads CASKTSGNQETQYF. DNA of the CDR3: TGCGCCAGCAAGACTAGCGGGAACCAAGAGACCCAGTACTTC.

This clonotype was detected many times. The chain couples TRBV4-2 to TRBJ2-3; the D gene is possibly TRBD2 (6 bases). V was pared by 1 base and J by 1 base, with 9 bases between. The length of the CDR3 is 15 residues. Germline values: CDR1 LGHNA, CDR2 YNFKEQ. CDR3 nucleotide sequence: TGTGCCAGCAGCCAAGTTTCGGGGGGCACAGATACGCAGTATTTT. Translation: CASSQVSGGTDTQYF.

The chain uses TRBV18 and TRBJ1-1, with 9 bases identical to TRBD1. Trimming cost V 2 bases and J 5 bases; bases outside gene matches: 3. The CDR3 totals 14 residues. Looked up from germline, CDR1 is KGHSH and CDR2 is LQKENI. CDR3 sequence (DNA): TGTGCCAGCTCACCAGACGGACAGGGGACTGAAGCTTTCTTT. Protein product: CASSPDGQGTEAFF.

This clonotype was seen ten or more times. This chain joins TRBV20-1 and TRBJ2-5; tentative D call: TRBD1 (6 bases). Germline V gene data show CDR1 as DFQATT and CDR2 as SNEGSKA (reference sequence). This CDR3 is built from 13 residues. Trimming shortened V by 5 bases and J by 1 base, and 11 bases separated the two germline ends. CDR3 nucleotides: TGCAGTGCTTTAGACAGGTTCCAAGAGACCCAGTACTTC. This gives the protein CSALDRFQETQYF.

This clonotype was seen only a few times. J is TRBJ2-5 and V is TRBV20-1, with TRBD2 matching over 8 bases. The CDR3 spans 13 residues. Per germline, CDR1 DFQATT and CDR2 SNEGSKA (reference sequence). V was clipped by 5 bases and J by 4 bases; unmatched bases: 6. In DNA, the CDR3 is TGCAGTGCTGAGCGGGAGCAGGGAGAGACCCAGTACTTC. It is translated as CSAEREQGETQYF.

This clonotype was counted many times. The V gene is TRBV7-9, the J gene TRBJ2-1; D remains unclear. The CDR3 extends over 16 amino acids. Germline V gene data show CDR1 as SEHNR and CDR2 as FQNEAQ (reference sequence). Trimming took off 4 bases at V and 0 bases at J, with 13 bases between the two ends. Here the CDR3 reads CASSSEVSDSYNEQFF. The CDR3 nucleotides read TGTGCCAGCAGCTCAGAAGTGTCTGACTCCTACAATGAGCAGTTCTTC. Variable domain in full (rest from reference TRBV7-9 and TRBJ2-1): DTGVSQNPRHKITKRGQNVTFRCDPISEHNRLYWYRQTLGQGPEFLTYFQNEAQLEKSRLLSDRFSAERPKGSFSTLEIQRTEQGDSAMYLCASSSEVSDSYNEQFFGPGTRLTVL.

This clonotype was seen ten or more times. This chain connects TRBV6-1 to TRBJ2-5; the D is unclear. CDR3 size: 13 residues. Germline CDR1 and CDR2: MNHNS and SASEGT. V lost 4 bases and J 5 bases, leaving 11 bases between the germline ends. The CDR3 DNA follows: TGTGCCAGCAGTGTGGTCGAGAGGGAGACCCAGTACTTC. The encoded protein is CASSVVERETQYF.

This chain uses TRBV5-1 with TRBJ2-1; possibly TRBD2 for D (6 bases). The CDR3 consists of 17 residues. The V gene's germline CDR1 is SGHRS and CDR2 YFSETQ. V dropped 0 bases and J dropped 2 bases, with 15 bases sitting between them. CDR3 nucleotides: TGCGCCAGCAGCTTGGAGGGAGGATCCCCCGCCTACAATGAGCAGTTCTTC. It translates to CASSLEGGSPAYNEQFF.

The chain carries TRBV20-1 and TRBJ2-5, with 10 bases that match TRBD2. The CDR3 consists of 14 residues. The V gene end was trimmed by 3 bases and the J gene end by 5 bases; junction bases not matched to a gene: 6. The V gene's germline CDR1 is DFQATT and CDR2 SNEGSKA (reference sequence). The CDR3 nucleotides are TGCAGTGCTAGGGGGGGACTAGCGTATGAGACCCAGTACTTC. Amino acids: CSARGGLAYETQYF.

In its sample, this clonotype was seen a few times. This may come from a read error, since a much larger clone is one base off. V usage is TRBV20-1 and J usage is TRBJ2-4; tentatively, D is TRBD1 (5 bases). From germline, CDR1 is DFQATT and CDR2 SNEGSKA (reference sequence). CDR3 size: 15 residues. V was clipped by 3 bases and J by 0 bases, with 12 bases between them. Here the CDR3 DNA reads TGCAGTGCTAGGACGGCAGGGTTAGCCAAAAACATTCAGTACTTC. The encoded protein is CSARTAGLAKNIQYF.

As for this clonotype: This may arise from a read error, as a much more abundant clone is one base away. The chain joins TRBV12-3 or TRBV12-4 to TRBJ2-1; 7 nucleotides agree with TRBD2. The length of the CDR3 is 15 residues. The V segment lost 3 bases and the J segment 6 bases; nucleotides outside the gene matches: 8. The CDR3 is CASSLAGAPFNEQFF. CDR3 sequence (DNA): TGTGCCAGCAGTTTGGCGGGAGCCCCCTTCAATGAGCAGTTCTTC.

This clonotype was counted between two and nine times. The rearrangement uses TRBV7-9 and TRBJ2-1; 11 positions agree with TRBD2. J was trimmed by 8 bases and V by 4 bases; bases with no gene match: 13. Germline V gene lookup returns CDR1 SEHNR and CDR2 FQNEAQ (reference sequence). The CDR3 length is 17 residues. CDR3 sequence reads: CASSSRQLAGESHEQFF. CDR3 DNA sequence: TGTGCCAGCAGCTCCCGCCAACTAGCGGGAGAGTCCCATGAGCAGTTCTTC.

This clonotype was counted ten times or more. This chain links TRBV5-1 with TRBJ1-6; D possibly corresponds to TRBD1 (5 bases). CDR3 length: 16 amino acids. Trimming pared 5 bases from V and 2 bases from J, leaving 14 bases between. CDR1 is SGHRS and CDR2 is YFSETQ in the germline V gene. The CDR3 reads CASRVAGTTYNSPLHF. CDR3 nucleotides: TGCGCCAGCAGAGTAGCCGGGACTACCTATAATTCACCCCTCCACTTT.

This clonotype has ten or more counts. Here the CDR3 DNA reads TGTGCTAGTGCCTGGGAAGGGGAGGCAGAGACCCAGTACTTC. Residues: CASAWEGEAETQYF. This chain uses TRBV12-5 with TRBJ2-5; D is possibly TRBD2 (6 bases). This CDR3 has 14 residues. Per the germline V gene, CDR1 is LGHNT and CDR2 is FRNRAP. With 7 bases removed from V and 4 bases from J, the gap between germline ends came to 16 bases.

Many counts were recorded for this clonotype. This rearrangement joins TRBV6-4 to TRBJ2-1; TRBD2 matches at 8 bases. The length of the CDR3 is 15 residues. V was pared by 4 bases and J by 5 bases, with 7 bases of the junction left unmatched. Germline values: CDR1 MRHNA, CDR2 SNTAGT. In nucleotides, the CDR3 is TGTGCCAGCAGTGCGAGCGGGGGAGCCGACAATGAGCAGTTCTTC. It encodes CASSASGGADNEQFF.

The rearrangement joins TRBV12-3 or TRBV12-4 to TRBJ2-3; possibly TRBD1 or TRBD2 for D (5 bases each). The CDR3 runs 14 residues. Trimming left V 11 bases short and J 4 bases short, with 19 bases between. This CDR3 reads CAVRDGGSADTQYF. The CDR3 DNA reads TGTGCCGTCAGGGATGGAGGTAGTGCAGATACGCAGTATTTT.

As to this clonotype: This sequence may be a read error, since a much larger clone differs from it by one base. V gene TRBV5-1 combines with J gene TRBJ1-2; D gene ambiguous. V lost 10 bases and J 1 base, leaving 20 bases between the germline ends. The CDR3 covers 15 residues. The V gene's germline CDR1 is SGHRS and CDR2 YFSETQ. The CDR3 DNA reads as TGCGCCGGCGGAGCAGAAAGTCTTCTTAACTATGGCTACACCTTC. The encoded protein is CAGGAESLLNYGYTF.

The gene calls are TRBV12-3 or TRBV12-4 and TRBJ1-1; TRBD1 is a possible D gene (6 bases). Trimming took 8 bases from V and 6 from J, leaving 10 bases between them. This CDR3 region has 11 residues. The CDR3 DNA reads as TGTGCCAGCCAACAGGGCGCTGAAGCTTTCTTT. Translated: CASQQGAEAFF.

The V gene is TRBV5-1, the J gene TRBJ2-4, with D uncertain. Per the germline V gene, CDR1 is SGHRS and CDR2 is YFSETQ. There are 16 residues in the CDR3. The V end was cut by 3 bases, the J end by 3 bases, with 16 bases between. The CDR3 DNA is TGCGCCAGCAGCTCGAGACTGGGTGGGGTCAAAAACATTCAGTACTTC. Translation: CASSSRLGGVKNIQYF.